A single sample is the source of the 2 T cell receptor beta chains below, sequenced in a study of post-analysis software for immune sequencing data. General study results and limits: Several TRBV segments, TRBV5-6, TRBV5-1 and TRBV20-1 among them, were found more frequent in patients than controls.

The library was made from cDNA and included unique molecular identifiers. MiXCR, run by TCRdb on the PCR reads, gives a single entry per CDR3 protein. This table has over 300,000 distinct CDR3 sequences, roughly 35% appearing once. Their antigens remain unidentified. Sequencing used blood. The source of these receptors is a girl aged 5-17 years with multiple sclerosis.

V gene TRBV4-1 combines with J gene TRBJ1-1, with TRBD1 as a possible D gene (5 bases). The CDR3 is 13 residues long. The germline V gene encodes CDR1 MGHRA and CDR2 YSYEKL. Trimming pared 1 base from V and 5 bases from J, leaving 8 bases between. CDR3 amino acids: CASSQGKGTEAFF. CDR3 in DNA: TGCGCCAGCAGCCAAGGGAAGGGGACTGAAGCTTTCTTT.

The V call is TRBV11-2, the J call TRBJ2-1; D not resolved. Germline V lookup: CDR1 SGHAT, CDR2 FQNNGV. Between the trimmed V and J ends, which lost 3 bases and 2 bases, there was a span of 17 bases. The CDR3 is 17 residues long. Here the CDR3 DNA reads TGTGCCAGCAGCTTGGTCTTCTCTCCTAATCCCTACAATGAGCAGTTCTTC. Translation gives CASSLVFSPNPYNEQFF.